The rows below give T cell receptor beta chains drawn from one sample of a study of shared clonotypes between healthy human individuals. TCRdb's table, derived via immunoSEQ multiplex PCR, lists solely in-frame clones and lacks some. The repertoire holds hundreds of thousands of clones, roughly 73% seen once, with more than 1.5% in the top ten. Sequences were obtained from memory CD4+ T cells sorted from blood. The receptors stem from a woman aged 25 to 39 in good health. Both conserved end residues are part of each CDR3. A D gene is named only where the DNA matches it firmly. Part of the rows lack a size; the others show once, few, many or a class for expanded clones.

J gene: TRBJ2-7; D gene: NA; clone size: NA; V gene: TRBV19; CDR3 DNA: TGTGCCAGTAGTAAAAGTGGGGCAACCTACGAGCAGTACTTC; CDR3 protein: CASSKSGATYEQYF
J gene: TRBJ1-2; D gene: TRBD1; clone size: NA; V gene: TRBV5-1; CDR3 DNA: TGCGCCAGCAGCGGCGGACAGGGCTATGGCTACACCTTC; CDR3 protein: CASSGGQGYGYTF
J gene: TRBJ2-7; D gene: NA; clone size: few; V gene: TRBV2; CDR3 DNA: TGTGCCGGGGGCAGGGACTACGAGCAGTACTTC; CDR3 protein: CAGGRDYEQYF
J gene: TRBJ1-3; D gene: NA; clone size: NA; V gene: TRBV4-2; CDR3 DNA: TGTGCCAGCAGCCAGTCCGACGTGGGAAACACCATATATTTT; CDR3 protein: CASSQSDVGNTIYF
J gene: TRBJ1-4; D gene: TRBD1; clone size: NA; V gene: TRBV5-1; CDR3 DNA: TGCGCCAGCAGCAACGGGACAGGGGCAGGAAAACTGTTTTTT; CDR3 protein: CASSNGTGAGKLFF
J gene: TRBJ1-3; D gene: NA; clone size: NA; V gene: TRBV6-5; CDR3 DNA: TGTGCCAGCAGTTACGGCAGTCCAACCTCTGGAAACACCATATATTTT; CDR3 protein: CASSYGSPTSGNTIYF
J gene: TRBJ1-5; D gene: TRBD1; clone size: NA; V gene: TRBV28; CDR3 DNA: TGTGCCAGCAGTTTAACGGCAGGGGGTCAGCCCCAGCATTTT; CDR3 protein: CASSLTAGGQPQHF
J gene: TRBJ2-7; D gene: NA; clone size: NA; V gene: TRBV5-6; CDR3 DNA: TGTGCCAGCAGCCGAGGGCTAGATCTTCGGTACTTC; CDR3 protein: CASSRGLDLRYF
J gene: TRBJ2-2; D gene: TRBD1; clone size: NA; V gene: TRBV11-2; CDR3 DNA: TGTGCCAGCAGCTTCCGGACAGGAGCTTACACCGGGGAGCTGTTTTTT; CDR3 protein: CASSFRTGAYTGELFF
J gene: TRBJ2-3; D gene: NA; clone size: NA; V gene: TRBV18; CDR3 DNA: TGTGCCAGCTCACCCCGACTAGCAGATACGCAGTATTTT; CDR3 protein: CASSPRLADTQYF
J gene: TRBJ1-2; D gene: NA; clone size: NA; V gene: TRBV19; CDR3 DNA: TGTGCCAGTACAGACAGGAACTATGGCTACACCTTC; CDR3 protein: CASTDRNYGYTF
J gene: TRBJ2-7; D gene: TRBD1; clone size: NA; V gene: TRBV7-3; CDR3 DNA: TGTGCCAGCAGCACCTCCGCCCAGGGGGCCGAGCAGTACTTC; CDR3 protein: CASSTSAQGAEQYF
J gene: TRBJ2-7; D gene: TRBD1; clone size: NA; V gene: TRBV11-2; CDR3 DNA: TGTGCCAGCAGCGCTACCGGGACAGGGGGCTACGAGCAGTACTTC; CDR3 protein: CASSATGTGGYEQYF
J gene: TRBJ2-5; D gene: NA; clone size: NA; V gene: TRBV7-9; CDR3 DNA: TGTGCCAGCAGCTTCGGCCTGGAGGGGGAGACCCAGTACTTC; CDR3 protein: CASSFGLEGETQYF
J gene: TRBJ2-7; D gene: NA; clone size: NA; V gene: TRBV7-2; CDR3 DNA: TGTGCCAGCAGCTTAGGAGGGAGGACCTACGAGCAGTACTTC; CDR3 protein: CASSLGGRTYEQYF
J gene: TRBJ1-2; D gene: NA; clone size: NA; V gene: TRBV2; CDR3 DNA: TGTGCCAGTGAAGGGTGGAGAGGTGAGCCGGCTAACTATGGCTACACCTTC; CDR3 protein: CASEGWRGEPANYGYTF
J gene: TRBJ1-1; D gene: NA; clone size: NA; V gene: TRBV4-1; CDR3 DNA: TGCGCCAGCAGCCAGGCAACTGAAGCTTTCTTT; CDR3 protein: CASSQATEAFF
J gene: TRBJ2-1; D gene: NA; clone size: NA; V gene: TRBV5-1; CDR3 DNA: TGCGCCAGCAGCCGGACTTCCTCCTACAATGAGCAGTTCTTC; CDR3 protein: CASSRTSSYNEQFF
J gene: TRBJ1-4; D gene: NA; clone size: NA; V gene: TRBV19; CDR3 DNA: TGTGCCAGTTCTTCGTTCGGGTATGAAAAACTGTTTTTT; CDR3 protein: CASSSFGYEKLFF
J gene: TRBJ2-1; D gene: NA; clone size: NA; V gene: TRBV5-1; CDR3 DNA: TGCGCCAGCAGCTTGGATTCTACAGGTTACAATGAGCAGTTCTTC; CDR3 protein: CASSLDSTGYNEQFF
J gene: TRBJ2-7; D gene: NA; clone size: few; V gene: TRBV28; CDR3 DNA: TGTGCCAGCAGTTTATTCTCTGGGTCCTACGAGCAGTACTTC; CDR3 protein: CASSLFSGSYEQYF
J gene: TRBJ2-1; D gene: TRBD1; clone size: once; V gene: TRBV5-6; CDR3 DNA: TGTGCCAGCAGCTTGGAAGACAGGGGGCCGGGTGAGCAGTTCTTC; CDR3 protein: CASSLEDRGPGEQFF
J gene: TRBJ2-5; D gene: NA; clone size: NA; V gene: TRBV10-2; CDR3 DNA: TGCGCCAGCAGGGAAGTAATACAAGAGACCCAGTACTTC; CDR3 protein: CASREVIQETQYF
J gene: TRBJ2-7; D gene: TRBD2; clone size: once; V gene: TRBV7-2; CDR3 DNA: TGTGCCAGCAGCTACCAGCGGGAGAGGGTCTACGAGCAGTACTTC; CDR3 protein: CASSYQRERVYEQYF
J gene: TRBJ1-5; D gene: TRBD1; clone size: few; V gene: TRBV2; CDR3 DNA: TGTGCCAGTTTGGGACAGCCTTCAACTAATCAGCCCCAGCATTTT; CDR3 protein: CASLGQPSTNQPQHF
J gene: TRBJ1-5; D gene: TRBD1; clone size: NA; V gene: TRBV7-2; CDR3 DNA: TGTGCCAGCAGCCTCGGACAGGGCGCCGTACGTAGCAATCAGCCCCAGCATTTT; CDR3 protein: CASSLGQGAVRSNQPQHF
J gene: TRBJ1-5; D gene: TRBD1; clone size: NA; V gene: TRBV2; CDR3 DNA: TGTGCCAGCAGTCTGGAGACAGGGGGGAACAATCAGCCCCAGCATTTT; CDR3 protein: CASSLETGGNNQPQHF
J gene: TRBJ1-5; D gene: NA; clone size: NA; V gene: TRBV10-3; CDR3 DNA: TGTGCCATCAGTGAGCAGGGCGGGGGGATTGGACAGCCCCAGCATTTT; CDR3 protein: CAISEQGGGIGQPQHF
J gene: TRBJ2-2; D gene: TRBD2; clone size: NA; V gene: TRBV5-1; CDR3 DNA: TGCGCCAGCAGCCTCCAGACTAGCCTAGGTACCGGGGAGCTGTTTTTT; CDR3 protein: CASSLQTSLGTGELFF